The 32 T cell receptor beta chains below all came from one sample that was sequenced in a study of CD8 T cells in Susac syndrome. An amount of RNA that ranged from about 0.45 to 1 ug was reverse transcribed with random hexamers. TCRdb reprocessed the immunoSEQ multiplex PCR reads via MiXCR and lists one record per CDR3 protein. This sample has approximately 100,000 distinct CDR3 sequences, with around 94% found just once. Sequenced input: CD8+ T cells from PBMCs. Every receptor here comes from a human donor with Susac syndrome.

The rearrangement links TRBV9 to TRBJ2-1, with 9 bases lining up with TRBD2. The CDR3 totals 15 residues. J was trimmed by 10 bases and V by 0 bases; bases with no gene match: 8. The V gene's germline CDR1 is SGDLS and CDR2 YYNGEE. The CDR3 here is CASSVEAGGPWEQFF. CDR3 DNA sequence: TGTGCCAGCAGCGTAGAAGCGGGGGGCCCCTGGGAGCAGTTCTTC.

The sample holds one count of this clonotype. In DNA, the CDR3 is TGTGCCAGCTCACCACCAGGGAAGGGCAATGAGCAGTTCTTC. It yields the protein CASSPPGKGNEQFF. The rearrangement links TRBV18 to TRBJ2-1; D unclear. Germline CDR1 KGHSH, CDR2 LQKENI. The CDR3 is 14 residues long. V was pared by 0 bases and J by 6 bases, with 9 bases between.

V usage is TRBV7-8 and J usage is TRBJ2-5, with 7 bases aligning to TRBD2. V gave up 5 bases and J gave up 1 base; unmatched junction bases: 16. CDR3 length: 18 amino acids. The germline CDR1 and CDR2 sequences are SGHVS and FQNEAQ. The CDR3, as DNA: TGTGCCAGCAGCAAACACCATGGGGGGGACGCCCTCCAAGAGACCCAGTACTTC. The encoded protein is CASSKHHGGDALQETQYF.

The chain has TRBV29-1 and TRBJ2-7, with 10 bases identical to TRBD2. Trimming removed 5 bases from V and 3 bases from J; junction bases left unmatched: 7. The CDR3 consists of 14 residues. Germline V gene lookup returns CDR1 SQVTM and CDR2 ANQGSEA. CDR3 coding DNA: TGCAGCGTTCTGGGGGCTAGCGGGGGCTACGAGCAGTACTTC. Translating it yields CSVLGASGGYEQYF.

The CDR3 DNA follows: TGTGCCAGCTCACTGGGGAAAGAGACCCAGTACTTC. This sequence encodes CASSLGKETQYF. The V gene is TRBV18, the J gene TRBJ2-5; D gene unclear. The germline V gene has CDR1 KGHSH and CDR2 LQKENI. The CDR3 runs 12 residues. V lost 4 bases and J 3 bases, leaving 6 bases between the germline ends.

As DNA, the CDR3 is TGTGCCAGCAGCCAGAGGGAATCGACCTACAATGAGCAGTTCTTC. Translated: CASSQRESTYNEQFF. The chain has TRBV14 and TRBJ2-1; D is perhaps TRBD2 (5 bases). From germline, CDR1 is SGHDN and CDR2 FVKESK. The ends were cut back, 3 bases at V and 2 bases at J, with 11 bases in the middle. This CDR3 has 15 residues.

This clonotype was detected only once. The chain is built from TRBV7-3 and TRBJ2-1; 9 bases are shared with TRBD2. Germline assignment: CDR1 SGHTA and CDR2 FQGTGA. V lost 5 bases and J lost 0; bases outside the gene matches: 11. The CDR3 totals 18 residues. The CDR3: CASSPEGTSYSSYNEQFF. The CDR3 DNA follows: TGTGCCAGCAGCCCCGAAGGGACTAGCTATAGCTCCTACAATGAGCAGTTCTTC.

This rearrangement joins TRBV27 to TRBJ2-7; D remains unclear. In germline, CDR1 is MNHEY, CDR2 SMNVEV (reference sequence). The CDR3 loop spans 13 amino acids. Trimming stripped 3 bases from V and 6 bases from J, with 12 bases between. The CDR3 DNA sequence: TGTGCCAGCAGTTTGGGTCAATCCGGCGAGCAGTACTTC. The encoded protein is CASSLGQSGEQYF.

The chain is built from TRBV27 and TRBJ1-1, with D tentatively TRBD1 (6 bases). CDR3 length equals 15 residues. V was shortened by 3 bases and J by 3 bases, with 14 bases between the two germline ends. The germline gives CDR1 MNHEY, CDR2 SMNVEV (reference sequence). CDR3 coding DNA: TGTGCCAGCAGTTTGGGGATAGGGGGTTACACTGAAGCTTTCTTT. Translated: CASSLGIGGYTEAFF.

This clonotype was detected only a few times. This rearrangement joins TRBV6-2 or TRBV6-3 to TRBJ1-2; D perhaps matches TRBD1 (5 bases). The germline V and J ends were trimmed by 0 bases and 4 bases, with 6 bases remaining between them. CDR3 length equals 13 residues. Looked up from germline, CDR1 is MNHEY and CDR2 is SVGEGT. CDR3 coding DNA: TGTGCCAGCAGTTACTCAGGGGCCTATGGCTACACCTTC. It yields the protein CASSYSGAYGYTF.

The chain combines TRBV15 with TRBJ2-7, with 9 bases that match TRBD1. The ends lost 7 bases at V and 4 bases at J; junction bases unmatched: 8. The CDR3 runs to 14 residues. Germline loops: CDR1 LNHNV, CDR2 YYDKDF (reference sequence). The CDR3 reads CATTKDRGNYEQYF. CDR3 DNA: TGTGCCACCACCAAGGACAGGGGTAATTACGAGCAGTACTTC.

The genes are TRBV10-3 and TRBJ2-5, with D tentatively TRBD1 (6 bases). Germline CDR1 and CDR2: ENHRY and SYGVKD. V lost 5 bases and J 1 base, leaving 8 bases between the germline ends. The CDR3 length is 13 residues. CDR3 loop: CAISPDSQETQYF. CDR3 DNA: TGTGCCATCAGTCCGGACAGCCAAGAGACCCAGTACTTC.

The chain recombines TRBV27 with TRBJ1-2; D possibly corresponds to TRBD1 (6 bases). V was cut by 6 bases and J by 6 bases, with 14 bases left in between. The CDR3 runs 13 residues. Germline CDR1 MNHEY, CDR2 SMNVEV (reference sequence). Written as DNA, the CDR3 is TGTGCCAGCAGGGGCACAGGGCCCCATGGCTACACCTTC. Translating gives CASRGTGPHGYTF.

This clonotype showed up just a few times. The chain carries TRBV29-1 and TRBJ2-7; D unclear. The CDR3 contains 13 residues. Trimming shortened V by 1 base and J by 4 bases, and 11 bases separated the two germline ends. Germline V gene sequence: CDR1 SQVTM, CDR2 ANQGSEA. CDR3: CSVEGQDPYEQYF. In DNA, the CDR3 is TGCAGCGTTGAAGGCCAGGACCCATACGAGCAGTACTTC.

The CDR3 loop is CSARRTDYEQYF. The CDR3, as DNA: TGCAGTGCTAGAAGGACAGACTACGAGCAGTACTTC. The rearrangement joins TRBV20-1 to TRBJ2-7, with a tentative D call TRBD1 (6 bases). Per the germline V gene, CDR1 is DFQATT and CDR2 is SNEGSKA (reference sequence). The ends were cut back, 2 bases at V and 3 bases at J, with 8 bases in the middle. The CDR3 runs 12 residues.

The chain couples TRBV6-6 to TRBJ2-1, with TRBD1 matching over 8 bases. CDR1 and CDR2 (germline): MNHNY, SVGAGI (reference sequence). This CDR3 region has 16 residues. Trimming removed 3 bases from V and 5 bases from J; junction bases left unmatched: 9. For the CDR3, the DNA is TGTGCCAGCAGTTATGGACAGGGTCTCGTCCACAATGAGCAGTTCTTC. Translated, it gives CASSYGQGLVHNEQFF.

The genes are TRBV10-3 and TRBJ2-1; maybe TRBD2 (6 bases). Germline assignment: CDR1 ENHRY and CDR2 SYGVKD. The CDR3 is 16 residues long. Trimming removed 0 bases from V and 1 base from J, with 10 bases in between. CDR3 in amino acids: CAISESMGGSYNEQFF. For the CDR3, the DNA is TGTGCCATCAGTGAGTCGATGGGGGGATCCTACAATGAGCAGTTCTTC.

The chain uses TRBV5-1 and TRBJ1-6; 8 bases match TRBD1. The trim removed 0 bases at V and 4 bases at J, leaving 3 bases unmatched. The CDR3 length is 16 residues. Per germline, CDR1 SGHRS and CDR2 YFSETQ. In nucleotides, the CDR3 is TGCGCCAGCAGCTTGGGGGACAGGTCATATAATTCACCCCTCCACTTT. Its protein product is CASSLGDRSYNSPLHF.

The J gene is TRBJ1-1, the V gene TRBV6-2 or TRBV6-3, with D unresolved. Germline V CDR1 and CDR2: MNHEY, SVGEGT. The CDR3 has 14 amino acids. V shed 6 bases and J shed 0 bases, with 11 bases lying between them. This chain's CDR3 is CASSPRTLNTEAFF. For the CDR3, the DNA is TGTGCCAGCAGCCCCCGGACCTTGAACACTGAAGCTTTCTTT.

The gene calls are TRBV3-1 and TRBJ2-1, with TRBD2 matching over 8 bases. J gave up 2 bases and V 1 base, and 1 base lay outside the gene matches. Germline V gene lookup returns CDR1 LGHDT and CDR2 YNNKEL (reference sequence). This CDR3 is built from 15 residues. The CDR3 loop is CASSQAAGAYNEQFF. In DNA, the CDR3 is TGTGCCAGCAGCCAAGCAGCGGGGGCCTACAATGAGCAGTTCTTC.

The genes are TRBV9 and TRBJ1-5; 9 bases map to TRBD1. The length of the CDR3 is 14 residues. From germline, CDR1 is SGDLS and CDR2 YYNGEE. The ends lost 7 bases at V and 4 bases at J; junction bases unmatched: 6. CDR3 in DNA: TGTGCCAGCGGAGGGACAGGGATAAATCAGCCCCAGCATTTT. Translation gives CASGGTGINQPQHF.

The V call is TRBV9, the J call TRBJ2-1; D uncertain. Germline V gene sequence: CDR1 SGDLS, CDR2 YYNGEE. The CDR3 is made up of 12 amino acids. With 0 bases removed from V and 8 bases from J, the gap between germline ends came to 6 bases. CDR3: CASSVGSDEQFF. DNA of the CDR3: TGTGCCAGCAGCGTAGGAAGTGATGAGCAGTTCTTC.

The sample holds one count of this clonotype. The CDR3 DNA follows: TGTGCCAGCAGCCCTGGACTTAAAGAGACCCAGTACTTC. This translates into CASSPGLKETQYF. The chain combines TRBV6-2 or TRBV6-3 with TRBJ2-5; a weak D match, TRBD2 (5 bases). The V gene's germline CDR1 is MNHEY and CDR2 SVGEGT. This CDR3 is built from 13 residues. V lost 6 bases and J 3 bases, leaving 11 bases between the germline ends.

In this sample, this clonotype turned up once. The chain carries TRBV6-2 or TRBV6-3 and TRBJ2-7; unclear D gene. Germline lookup yields CDR1 MNHEY and CDR2 SVGEGT. V lost 2 bases to trimming and J lost 0 bases, with 14 bases between them. This CDR3 contains 16 residues. The CDR3 DNA is TGTGCCAGCAGTTACACTGATGGGTCCATCTCCTACGAGCAGTACTTC. Translating it yields CASSYTDGSISYEQYF.

V and J are TRBV20-1 and TRBJ2-3; 10 positions match TRBD2. Germline CDR1 and CDR2: DFQATT and SNEGSKA (reference sequence). Unmatched junction bases numbered 4, after V lost 5 bases and J lost 2 bases. The CDR3 runs 14 residues. CDR3: CSAFGLADTDTQYF. In DNA form, the CDR3 reads TGCAGTGCTTTCGGACTAGCGGACACAGATACGCAGTATTTT.

The J gene is TRBJ1-2, the V gene TRBV20-1, with D possibly TRBD1 on 5 matching bases. This CDR3 has 12 residues. Germline V gene lookup returns CDR1 DFQATT and CDR2 SNEGSKA (reference sequence). Trimming stripped 6 bases from V and 6 bases from J, with 14 bases between. The CDR3 sequence: CSAPLWGNGYTF. The CDR3 region has the DNA TGCAGTGCCCCCCTATGGGGGAATGGCTACACCTTC.

The chain joins TRBV9 to TRBJ2-2, with 7 bases lining up with TRBD1. V shed 6 bases and J 6 bases; nucleotides not matched to a gene: 5. Germline values: CDR1 SGDLS, CDR2 YYNGEE. CDR3 size: 13 residues. Here the CDR3 DNA reads TGTGCCAGCAACAGGGGCGGTTCCGGGGAGCTGTTTTTT. Protein product: CASNRGGSGELFF.

The J gene is TRBJ2-3, the V gene TRBV4-1; 13 bases match TRBD2. Per germline, CDR1 MGHRA and CDR2 YSYEKL. V gave up 5 bases and J gave up 12 bases; unmatched junction bases: 11. CDR3 length equals 15 residues. CDR3 sequence (DNA): TGCGCCAGCAGCAACCCCGGGACTAGCGGGGCGCCACAGTATTTT. Amino acids: CASSNPGTSGAPQYF.

This clonotype was picked up one time. The genes are TRBV6-6 and TRBJ2-7, with D perhaps matching TRBD1 or TRBD2 (5 bases each). The CDR3 runs to 13 residues. The V gene's germline CDR1 is MNHNY and CDR2 SVGAGI (reference sequence). V lost 5 bases and J lost 5, with 13 bases in between. CDR3 DNA: TGTGCCAGCAGTCCTCCAGGGACCCACGAGCAGTACTTC. Encoded protein: CASSPPGTHEQYF.

This sequence joins TRBV13 and TRBJ2-3; D not resolved. Trimming took off 7 bases at V and 3 bases at J, with 17 bases between the two ends. The CDR3 totals 15 residues. Germline CDR1 and CDR2: PRHDT and FYEKMQ (reference sequence). CDR3 coding DNA: TGTGCCAGCAATTACGTGACTGGCGGAACAGATACGCAGTATTTT. Its translation: CASNYVTGGTDTQYF. Together with reference TRBV13 and TRBJ2-3, the CDR3 gives the full variable domain: AAGVIQSPRHLIKEKRETATLKCYPIPRHDTVYWYQQGPGQDPQFLISFYEKMQSDKGSIPDRFSAQQFSDYHSELNMSSLELGDSALYFCASNYVTGGTDTQYFGPGTRLTVL.

V usage is TRBV6-2 or TRBV6-3 and J usage is TRBJ2-7; D might be TRBD2 (6 bases). Germline V gives CDR1 MNHEY, CDR2 SVGEGT. Deletions cut 2 bases from V and 7 bases from J, with 12 bases between. This CDR3 comprises 13 residues. The CDR3 loop is CASSYPLAFEQYF. Here the CDR3 DNA reads TGTGCCAGCAGTTACCCACTAGCTTTTGAGCAGTACTTC.

The rearrangement joins TRBV7-9 to TRBJ2-1, with D possibly TRBD2 on 5 matching bases. The CDR3 runs 14 residues. The V gene's germline CDR1 is SEHNR and CDR2 FQNEAQ (reference sequence). V dropped 6 bases and J dropped 4 bases, with 13 bases sitting between them. The CDR3 reads CASRHSGPYNEQFF. The DNA of the CDR3 is TGTGCCAGCAGGCACAGCGGCCCTTACAATGAGCAGTTCTTC.